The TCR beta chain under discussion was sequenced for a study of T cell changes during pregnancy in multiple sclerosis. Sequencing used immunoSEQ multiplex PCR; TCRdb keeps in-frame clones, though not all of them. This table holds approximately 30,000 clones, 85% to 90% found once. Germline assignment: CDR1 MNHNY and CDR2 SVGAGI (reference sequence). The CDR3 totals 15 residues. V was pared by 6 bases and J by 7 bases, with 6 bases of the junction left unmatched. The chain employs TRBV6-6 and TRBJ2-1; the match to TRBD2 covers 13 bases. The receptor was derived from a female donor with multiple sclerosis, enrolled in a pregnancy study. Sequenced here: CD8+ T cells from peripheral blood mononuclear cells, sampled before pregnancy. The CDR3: CASRPTSGGANEQFF. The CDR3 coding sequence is TGTGCCAGCAGACCCACTAGCGGGGGGGCAAATGAGCAGTTCTTC.